The subject of this entry is one T cell receptor beta chain. Its target is not known. The read falls 3 residues short of the CDR3 end, and the missing part is taken from the germline J gene. V was cut by 5 bases and J by 4 bases, with 19 bases left in between. CDR1 and CDR2 (germline): LNHDA, SQIVND (reference sequence). The CDR3 has 16 amino acids. These data originate in a study of T cells in women clearing cervical HPV infection. About the study: Cases: HPV16-related CIN3 or worse on histology, a couple of invasive cancers. No precancer developed; the control's incident HPV16 infection cleared within 12 months. Only a few women had HLA typing results available. Whole-study findings and limits: CIN3+ cases had significantly higher TCR richness than controls; evenness did not differ.

Clones were sequenced by immunoSEQ multiplex PCR, and TCRdb holds only the in-frame ones, with some missing. The sample is made up of around 21,000 clones, and the top ten hold 6% of it. The sequence was obtained from a woman aged 18-70 years with a cervical HPV16 infection that either progressed to CIN3+ or cleared (not recorded which). Sequenced: blood buffy coat. The chain combines TRBV19 with TRBJ2-3; a possible D gene is TRBD2 (6 bases). CDR3 sequence reads: CASSSSVRTISDTQYF. The sequenced part of the CDR3 DNA is TGTGCCAGTAGTTCCTCCGTTCGGACTATTTCAGATACG.